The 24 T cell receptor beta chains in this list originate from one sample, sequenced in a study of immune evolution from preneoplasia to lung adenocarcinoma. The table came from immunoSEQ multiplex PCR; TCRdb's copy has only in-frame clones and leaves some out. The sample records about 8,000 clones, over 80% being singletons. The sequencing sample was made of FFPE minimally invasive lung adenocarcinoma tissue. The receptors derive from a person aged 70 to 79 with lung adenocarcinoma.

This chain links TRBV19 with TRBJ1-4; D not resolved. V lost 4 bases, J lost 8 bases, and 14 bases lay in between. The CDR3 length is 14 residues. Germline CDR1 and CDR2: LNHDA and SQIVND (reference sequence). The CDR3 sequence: CASSSHWGGEKLFF. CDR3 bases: TGTGCCAGTAGTAGCCATTGGGGAGGAGAAAAACTGTTTTTT.

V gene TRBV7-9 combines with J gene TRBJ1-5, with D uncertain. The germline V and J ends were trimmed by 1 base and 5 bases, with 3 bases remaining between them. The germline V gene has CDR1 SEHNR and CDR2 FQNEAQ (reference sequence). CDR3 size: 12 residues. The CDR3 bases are TGTGCCAGCAGCTTAGAAGATCAGCCCCAGCATTTT. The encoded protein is CASSLEDQPQHF.

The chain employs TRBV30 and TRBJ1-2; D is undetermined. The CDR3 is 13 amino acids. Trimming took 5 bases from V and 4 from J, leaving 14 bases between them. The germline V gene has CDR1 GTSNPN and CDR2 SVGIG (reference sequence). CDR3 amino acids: CAWARARSYGYTF. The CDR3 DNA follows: TGTGCCTGGGCCCGGGCACGCTCCTATGGCTACACCTTC.

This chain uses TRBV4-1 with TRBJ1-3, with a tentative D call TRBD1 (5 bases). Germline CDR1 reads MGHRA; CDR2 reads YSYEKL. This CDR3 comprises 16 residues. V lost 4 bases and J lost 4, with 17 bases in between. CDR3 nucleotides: TGCGCCAGCAGCCCGAGGGGATTCGAGGGAGGAAACACCATATATTTT. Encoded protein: CASSPRGFEGGNTIYF.

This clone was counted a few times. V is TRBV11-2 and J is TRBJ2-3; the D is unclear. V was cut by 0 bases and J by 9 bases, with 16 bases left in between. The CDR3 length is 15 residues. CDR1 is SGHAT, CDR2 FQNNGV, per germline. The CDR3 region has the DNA TGTGCCAGCAGCTTAGATCTCGGTTACGAAGTCACGCAGTATTTT. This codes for CASSLDLGYEVTQYF.

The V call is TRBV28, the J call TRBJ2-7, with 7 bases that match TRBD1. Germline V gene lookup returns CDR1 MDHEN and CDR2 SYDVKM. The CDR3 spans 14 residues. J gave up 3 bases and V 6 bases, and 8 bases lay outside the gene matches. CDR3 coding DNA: TGTGCCAGCAGGGCTCGCAACAGGGGCTACGAGCAGTACTTC. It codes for CASRARNRGYEQYF.

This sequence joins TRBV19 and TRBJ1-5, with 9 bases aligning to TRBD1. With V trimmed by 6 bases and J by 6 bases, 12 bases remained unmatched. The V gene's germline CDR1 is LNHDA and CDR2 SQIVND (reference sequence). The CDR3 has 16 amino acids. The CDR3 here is CASRPRLQGAGQPQHF. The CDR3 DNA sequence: TGTGCCAGTAGGCCACGCCTACAGGGGGCGGGTCAGCCCCAGCATTTT.

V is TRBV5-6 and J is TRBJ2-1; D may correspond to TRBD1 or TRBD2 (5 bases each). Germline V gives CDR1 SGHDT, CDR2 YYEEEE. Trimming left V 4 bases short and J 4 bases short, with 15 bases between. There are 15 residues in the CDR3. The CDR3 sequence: CASSRDPNGYNEQFF. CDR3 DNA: TGTGCCAGCAGCCGGGACCCAAATGGGTACAATGAGCAGTTCTTC.

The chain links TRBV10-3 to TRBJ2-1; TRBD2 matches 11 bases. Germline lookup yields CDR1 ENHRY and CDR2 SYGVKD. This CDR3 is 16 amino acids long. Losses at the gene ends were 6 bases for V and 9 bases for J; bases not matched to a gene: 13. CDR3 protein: CAISPGTSGLRGEQFF. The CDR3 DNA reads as TGTGCCATCAGCCCCGGGACTAGCGGCCTGAGGGGTGAGCAGTTCTTC.

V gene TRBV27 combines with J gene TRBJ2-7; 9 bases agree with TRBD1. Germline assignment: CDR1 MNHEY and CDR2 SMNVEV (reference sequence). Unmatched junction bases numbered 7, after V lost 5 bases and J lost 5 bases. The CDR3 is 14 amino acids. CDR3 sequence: CASSTGQGFHEQYF. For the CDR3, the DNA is TGTGCCAGCAGTACAGGACAGGGGTTCCACGAGCAGTACTTC.

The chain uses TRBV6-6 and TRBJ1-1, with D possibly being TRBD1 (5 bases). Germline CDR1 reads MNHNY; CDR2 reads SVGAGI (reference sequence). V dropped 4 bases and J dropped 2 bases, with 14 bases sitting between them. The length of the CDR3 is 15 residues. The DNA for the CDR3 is TGTGCCAGCAGTTTATACCAGGGCCCCAACACTGAAGCTTTCTTT. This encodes CASSLYQGPNTEAFF.

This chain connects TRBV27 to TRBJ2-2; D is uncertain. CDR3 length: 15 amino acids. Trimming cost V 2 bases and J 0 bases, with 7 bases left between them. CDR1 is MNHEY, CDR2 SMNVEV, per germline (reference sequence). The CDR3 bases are TGTGCCAGCAGTTTAGAAGACACGAACACCGGGGAGCTGTTTTTT. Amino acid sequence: CASSLEDTNTGELFF.

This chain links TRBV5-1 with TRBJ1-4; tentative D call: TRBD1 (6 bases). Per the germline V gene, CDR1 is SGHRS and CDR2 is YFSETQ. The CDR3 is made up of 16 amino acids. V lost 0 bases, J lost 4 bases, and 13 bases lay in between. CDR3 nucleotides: TGCGCCAGCAGCTTGGCTCCGACAGGCCTTAATGAAAAACTGTTTTTT. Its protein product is CASSLAPTGLNEKLFF.

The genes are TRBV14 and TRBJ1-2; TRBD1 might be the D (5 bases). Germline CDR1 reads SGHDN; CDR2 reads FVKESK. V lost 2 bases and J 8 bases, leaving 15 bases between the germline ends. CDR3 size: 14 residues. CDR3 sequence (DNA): TGTGCCAGCAGCCAAACCGGGGCCGAGGGCGGCTACACCTTC. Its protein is CASSQTGAEGGYTF.

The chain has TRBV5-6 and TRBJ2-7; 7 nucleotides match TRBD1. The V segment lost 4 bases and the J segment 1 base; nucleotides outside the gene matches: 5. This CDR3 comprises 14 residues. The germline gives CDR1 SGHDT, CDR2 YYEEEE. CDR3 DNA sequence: TGTGCCAGCAGCGTGACAGGGTTTTCCTACGAGCAGTACTTC. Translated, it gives CASSVTGFSYEQYF. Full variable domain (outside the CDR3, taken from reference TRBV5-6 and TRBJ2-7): DAGVTQSPTHLIKTRGQQVTLRCSPKSGHDTVSWYQQALGQGPQFIFQYYEEEERQRGNFPDRFSGHQFPNYSSELNVNALLLGDSALYLCASSVTGFSYEQYFGPGTRLTVT.

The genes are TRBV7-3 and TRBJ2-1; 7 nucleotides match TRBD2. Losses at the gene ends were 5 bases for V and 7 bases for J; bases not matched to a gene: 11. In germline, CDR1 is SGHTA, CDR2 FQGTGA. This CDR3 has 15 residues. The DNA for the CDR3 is TGTGCCAGCAGCCCCGGGGCGGGGCGGGGGAATGAGCAGTTCTTC. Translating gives CASSPGAGRGNEQFF. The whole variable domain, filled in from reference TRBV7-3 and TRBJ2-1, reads GAGVSQTPSNKVTEKGKYVELRCDPISGHTALYWYRQSLGQGPEFLIYFQGTGAADDSGLPNDRFFAVRPEGSVSTLKIQRTERGDSAVYLCASSPGAGRGNEQFFGPGTRLTVL.

The CDR3 sequence is CASSFQTGTIYF. The CDR3 coding sequence is TGTGCCAGCAGTTTTCAGACCGGCACCATATATTTT. The chain links TRBV28 to TRBJ1-3; D is unclear. This CDR3 contains 12 residues. Between the trimmed V and J ends, which lost 3 bases and 9 bases, there was a span of 9 bases. From germline, CDR1 is MDHEN and CDR2 SYDVKM.

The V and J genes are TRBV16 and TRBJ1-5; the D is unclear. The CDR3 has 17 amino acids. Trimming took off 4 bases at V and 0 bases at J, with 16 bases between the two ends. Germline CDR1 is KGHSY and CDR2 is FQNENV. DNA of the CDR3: TGTGCCAGCAGCCCTCGATCCAATAGCTATAGCAATCAGCCCCAGCATTTT. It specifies CASSPRSNSYSNQPQHF.

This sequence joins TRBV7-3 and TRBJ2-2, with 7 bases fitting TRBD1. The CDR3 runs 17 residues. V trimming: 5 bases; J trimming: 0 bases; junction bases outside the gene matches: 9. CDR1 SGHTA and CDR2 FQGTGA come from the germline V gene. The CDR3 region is CASSTKSGTANTGELFF. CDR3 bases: TGTGCCAGCAGCACCAAATCCGGGACAGCGAACACCGGGGAGCTGTTTTTT. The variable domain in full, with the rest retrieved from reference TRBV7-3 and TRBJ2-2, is GAGVSQTPSNKVTEKGKYVELRCDPISGHTALYWYRQSLGQGPEFLIYFQGTGAADDSGLPNDRFFAVRPEGSVSTLKIQRTERGDSAVYLCASSTKSGTANTGELFFGEGSRLTVL.

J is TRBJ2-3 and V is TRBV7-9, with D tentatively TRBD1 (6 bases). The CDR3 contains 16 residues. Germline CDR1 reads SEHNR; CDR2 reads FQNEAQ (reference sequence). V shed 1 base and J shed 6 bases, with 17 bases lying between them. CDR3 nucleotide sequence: TGTGCCAGCAGCTTAGATTTAGGACAGAAGGCGGATACGCAGTATTTT. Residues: CASSLDLGQKADTQYF.

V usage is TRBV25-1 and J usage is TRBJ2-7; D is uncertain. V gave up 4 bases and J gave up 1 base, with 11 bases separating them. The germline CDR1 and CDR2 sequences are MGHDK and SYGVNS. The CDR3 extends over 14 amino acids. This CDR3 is CASSGSRTSYEQYF. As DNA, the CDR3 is TGTGCCAGCAGTGGGTCTCGAACTTCCTACGAGCAGTACTTC.

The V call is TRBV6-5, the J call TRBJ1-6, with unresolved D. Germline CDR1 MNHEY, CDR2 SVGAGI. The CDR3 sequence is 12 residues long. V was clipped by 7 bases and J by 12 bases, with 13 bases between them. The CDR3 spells CASTPARGPLHF. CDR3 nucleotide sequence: TGTGCCAGCACCCCCGCTCGAGGACCCCTCCACTTT.

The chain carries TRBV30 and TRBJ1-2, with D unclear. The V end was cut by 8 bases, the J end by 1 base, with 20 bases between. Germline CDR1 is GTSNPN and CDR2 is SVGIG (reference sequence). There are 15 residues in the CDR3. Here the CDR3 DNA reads TGTGCCGGCCTTAAGGATTCTATCTTTAACTATGGCTACACCTTC. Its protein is CAGLKDSIFNYGYTF.

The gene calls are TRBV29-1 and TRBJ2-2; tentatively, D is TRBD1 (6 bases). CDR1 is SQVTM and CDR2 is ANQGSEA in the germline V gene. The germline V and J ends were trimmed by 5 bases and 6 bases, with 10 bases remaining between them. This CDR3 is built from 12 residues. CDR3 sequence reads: CSVQSGAGELFF. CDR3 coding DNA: TGCAGCGTTCAGTCAGGGGCCGGGGAGCTGTTTTTT.